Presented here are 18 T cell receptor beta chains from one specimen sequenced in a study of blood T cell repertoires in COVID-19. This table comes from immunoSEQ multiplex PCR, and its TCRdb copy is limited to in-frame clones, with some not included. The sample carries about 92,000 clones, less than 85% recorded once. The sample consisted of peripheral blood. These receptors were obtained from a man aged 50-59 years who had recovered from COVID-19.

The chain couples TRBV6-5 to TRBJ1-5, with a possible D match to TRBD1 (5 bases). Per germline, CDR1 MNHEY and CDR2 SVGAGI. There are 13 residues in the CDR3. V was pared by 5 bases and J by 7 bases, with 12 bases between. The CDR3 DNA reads TGTGCCAGCAGTACGCAGGGAGGCCAGCCCCAGCATTTT. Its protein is CASSTQGGQPQHF.

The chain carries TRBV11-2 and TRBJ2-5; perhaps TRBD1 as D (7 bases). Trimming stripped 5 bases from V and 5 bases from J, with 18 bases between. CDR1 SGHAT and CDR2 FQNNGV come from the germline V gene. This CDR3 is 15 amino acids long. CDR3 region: CASSQEFRGAETQYF. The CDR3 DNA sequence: TGTGCCAGCAGCCAGGAATTCAGGGGGGCGGAGACCCAGTACTTC.

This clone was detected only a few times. The CDR3 DNA sequence: TGTGCCAGCAGCAATACGGTACCGGGACAGGTGAGAGAAAAACTGTTTTTT. Protein product: CASSNTVPGQVREKLFF. V and J are TRBV3-1 (or the pseudogene TRBV3-2) and TRBJ1-4; 8 nucleotides match TRBD1. CDR3 length equals 17 residues. V lost 5 bases, J lost 8 bases, and 16 bases stayed unmatched. The germline gives CDR1 LGHDT, CDR2 YNNKEL (reference sequence).

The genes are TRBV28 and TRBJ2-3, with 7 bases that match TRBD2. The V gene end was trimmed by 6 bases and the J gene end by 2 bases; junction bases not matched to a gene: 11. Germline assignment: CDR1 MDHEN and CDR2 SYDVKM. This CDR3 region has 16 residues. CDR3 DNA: TGTGCCAGCAGCCCCTCATGGGAGGGCCTCACAGATACGCAGTATTTT. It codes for CASSPSWEGLTDTQYF.

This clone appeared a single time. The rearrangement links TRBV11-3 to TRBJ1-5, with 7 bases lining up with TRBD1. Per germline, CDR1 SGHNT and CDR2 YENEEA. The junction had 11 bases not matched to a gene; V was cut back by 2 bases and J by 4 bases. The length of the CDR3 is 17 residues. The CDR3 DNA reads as TGTGCCAGCAGCTTATTCCCCAACAGGGGTATAAATCAGCCCCAGCATTTT. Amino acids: CASSLFPNRGINQPQHF.

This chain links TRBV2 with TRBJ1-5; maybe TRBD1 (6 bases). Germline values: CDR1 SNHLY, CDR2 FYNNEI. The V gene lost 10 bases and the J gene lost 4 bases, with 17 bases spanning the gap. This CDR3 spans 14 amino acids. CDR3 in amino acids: CATQSGTLNQPQHF. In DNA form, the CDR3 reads TGTGCCACCCAGAGCGGGACACTGAATCAGCCCCAGCATTTT.

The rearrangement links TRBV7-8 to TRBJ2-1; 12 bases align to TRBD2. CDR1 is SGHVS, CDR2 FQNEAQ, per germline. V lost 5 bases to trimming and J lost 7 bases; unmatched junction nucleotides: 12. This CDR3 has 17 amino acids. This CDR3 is CASSPPRRTSGKNEQFF. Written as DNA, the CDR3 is TGTGCCAGCAGCCCCCCGCGGAGGACTAGCGGGAAGAATGAGCAGTTCTTC.

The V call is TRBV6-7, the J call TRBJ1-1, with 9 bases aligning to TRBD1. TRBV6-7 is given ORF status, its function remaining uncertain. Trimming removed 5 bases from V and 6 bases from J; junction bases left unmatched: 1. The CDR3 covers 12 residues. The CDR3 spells CASSGQGPEAFF. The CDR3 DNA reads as TGTGCCAGCAGTGGACAGGGGCCTGAAGCTTTCTTT.

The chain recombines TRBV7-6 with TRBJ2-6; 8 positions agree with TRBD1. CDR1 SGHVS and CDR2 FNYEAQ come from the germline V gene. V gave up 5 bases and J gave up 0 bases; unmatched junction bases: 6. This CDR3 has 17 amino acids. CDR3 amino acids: CASSPGQGTSGANVLTF. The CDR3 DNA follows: TGTGCCAGCAGCCCAGGACAGGGAACCTCTGGGGCCAACGTCCTGACTTTC.

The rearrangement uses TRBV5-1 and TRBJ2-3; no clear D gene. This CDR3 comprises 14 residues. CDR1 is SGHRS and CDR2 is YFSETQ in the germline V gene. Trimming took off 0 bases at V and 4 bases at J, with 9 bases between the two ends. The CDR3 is CASSLVPGSDTQYF. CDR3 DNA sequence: TGCGCCAGCAGCTTGGTGCCCGGTTCAGATACGCAGTATTTT.

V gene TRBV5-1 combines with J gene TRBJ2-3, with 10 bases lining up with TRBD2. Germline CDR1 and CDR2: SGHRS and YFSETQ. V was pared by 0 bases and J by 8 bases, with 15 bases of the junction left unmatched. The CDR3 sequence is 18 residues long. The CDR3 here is CASSLAGGGASGGGTQYF. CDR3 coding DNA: TGCGCCAGCAGCTTGGCCGGAGGTGGGGCTAGCGGGGGAGGTACGCAGTATTTT.

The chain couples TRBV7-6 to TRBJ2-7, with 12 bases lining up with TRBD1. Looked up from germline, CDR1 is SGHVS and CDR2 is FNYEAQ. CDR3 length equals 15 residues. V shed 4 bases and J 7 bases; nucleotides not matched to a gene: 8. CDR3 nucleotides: TGTGCCAGCAGCTCCTCCGGGACAGGGGGCGTTGAGCAGTACTTC. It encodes CASSSSGTGGVEQYF.

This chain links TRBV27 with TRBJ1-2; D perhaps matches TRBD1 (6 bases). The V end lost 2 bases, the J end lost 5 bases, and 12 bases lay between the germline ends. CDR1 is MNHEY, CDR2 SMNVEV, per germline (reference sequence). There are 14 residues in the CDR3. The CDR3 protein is CASSLNKGVYGYTF. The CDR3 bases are TGTGCCAGCAGTTTAAACAAGGGGGTTTATGGCTACACCTTC.

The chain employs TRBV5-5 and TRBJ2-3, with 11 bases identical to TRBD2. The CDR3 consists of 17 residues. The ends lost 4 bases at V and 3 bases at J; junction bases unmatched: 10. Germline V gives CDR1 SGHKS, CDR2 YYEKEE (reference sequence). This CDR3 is CASSPRGLAGGTDTQYF. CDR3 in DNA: TGTGCCAGCAGCCCCCGGGGTCTAGCGGGGGGTACAGATACGCAGTATTTT.

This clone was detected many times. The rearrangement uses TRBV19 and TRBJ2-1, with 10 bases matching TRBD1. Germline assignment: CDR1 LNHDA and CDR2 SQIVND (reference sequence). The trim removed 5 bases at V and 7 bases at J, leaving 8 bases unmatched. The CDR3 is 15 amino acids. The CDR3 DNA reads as TGTGCCAGTAGTGTGACAGGGGGCGATTATAATGAGCAGTTCTTC. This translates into CASSVTGGDYNEQFF.

The chain's CDR3 is CASSQGTANTEAFF. The CDR3, as DNA: TGCGCCAGCAGCCAAGGGACAGCAAACACTGAAGCTTTCTTT. V is TRBV5-1 and J is TRBJ1-1; 7 bases line up with TRBD1. Germline-derived CDR1 and CDR2 are SGHRS and YFSETQ. V dropped 4 bases and J dropped 2; count of bases not matched to a gene: 5. CDR3 length: 14 amino acids.

The CDR3 DNA reads TGTGCCAGCAACACCACCATATATTTT. Protein product: CASNTTIYF. J is TRBJ1-3 and V is TRBV21-1; the D call of TRBD1 is as the table states it, not checked on the DNA. TRBV21-1 has pseudogene status. CDR3 length equals 9 residues.

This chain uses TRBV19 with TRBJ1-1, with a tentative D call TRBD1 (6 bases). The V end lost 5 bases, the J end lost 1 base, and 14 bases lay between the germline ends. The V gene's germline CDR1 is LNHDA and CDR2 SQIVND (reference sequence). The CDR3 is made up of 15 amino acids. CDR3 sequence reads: CASSYRVLTNTEAFF. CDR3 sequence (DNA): TGTGCCAGTAGTTACAGGGTATTGACGAACACTGAAGCTTTCTTT.